The 13 T cell receptor beta chains below all came from one sample that was sequenced in a study of breast tumors, draining lymph nodes, adjacent tissues (dated by TCRdb to about 2016). The library came from multiplex PCR. The sequencer was an Illumina HiSeq 2000. TCRdb ran its own pipeline on the public reads, namely fastp trimming at Q25 and MiXCR clone calling, and kept in-frame beta chains. For every CDR3 protein sequence, its rows merge into one entry that carries the most common genes and DNA. The sample records fewer than 15,000 distinct CDR3 sequences, 62% of which are singletons. In total, the top ten clones hold 45% to 50% of the sample. Sequencing input: tumor-adjacent breast tissue. The origin of the receptors is a female donor with breast cancer. Some clones in this sample may be carry-over from other donors' samples.

The V gene is TRBV6-1, the J gene TRBJ1-4; 8 bases are a match to TRBD1. Germline V gives CDR1 MNHNS, CDR2 SASEGT. This CDR3 is 13 amino acids long. Unmatched junction bases numbered 7, after V lost 8 bases and J lost 8 bases. CDR3 in amino acids: CASRGQGREKLFF. In DNA, the CDR3 is TGTGCCAGCCGAGGACAGGGACGGGAAAAACTGTTTTTT.

This chain connects TRBV7-3 to TRBJ2-1; no clear D gene. The length of the CDR3 is 11 residues. Looked up from germline, CDR1 is SGHTA and CDR2 is FQGTGA. Between the trimmed V and J ends, which lost 0 bases and 15 bases, there was a span of 9 bases. In DNA form, the CDR3 reads TGTGCCAGCAGCTTAACAGGGTCTTGGTTCTTC. This gives the protein CASSLTGSWFF.

The chain joins TRBV12-3 or TRBV12-4 to TRBJ2-1; 7 positions agree with TRBD2. J was trimmed by 10 bases and V by 3 bases; bases with no gene match: 6. This CDR3 is 13 amino acids long. CDR3 coding DNA: TGTGCCAGCAGTTTGGGAGGGTACGACGAGCAGTTCTTC. Protein product: CASSLGGYDEQFF.

This clonotype came up many times. This chain joins TRBV5-1 and TRBJ2-3; 9 nucleotides match TRBD1. CDR1 is SGHRS, CDR2 YFSETQ, per germline. The J segment lost 5 bases and the V segment lost 4 bases, leaving 2 bases of the junction unmatched. CDR3 length: 13 amino acids. The CDR3, as DNA: TGCGCCAGCAGCGGGACAGGGCGAGATACGCAGTATTTT. Residues: CASSGTGRDTQYF.

This clonotype was counted at least ten times. J is TRBJ1-6 and V is TRBV28; possibly TRBD1 for D (5 bases). In germline, CDR1 is MDHEN, CDR2 SYDVKM. This CDR3 comprises 15 residues. The ends were cut back, 5 bases at V and 9 bases at J, with 17 bases in the middle. The CDR3 DNA is TGTGCCAGCAGTCCCGGGCAGGGTGAGGGTTCACCCCTCCACTTT. Its translation: CASSPGQGEGSPLHF.

This chain links TRBV2 with TRBJ1-6; D not resolved. The V and J ends lost 5 bases and 14 bases respectively, with 16 bases between them. The CDR3 has 13 residues. The germline CDR1 and CDR2 sequences are SNHLY and FYNNEI. The CDR3 sequence: CASSLTSIATLHF. The CDR3 DNA sequence: TGTGCCAGCAGTCTCACCTCCATTGCGACCCTCCACTTT.

A remark on this clonotype: The junction and the germline gene differ at one end; a read error may be behind it. This chain connects TRBV9 to TRBJ2-1, with a possible D match to TRBD2 (6 bases). Per germline, CDR1 SGDLS and CDR2 YYNGEE. The CDR3 loop spans 18 amino acids. CDR3 loop: CASRDNPVAVGSSNEQFF. Here the CDR3 DNA reads TGTGCCAGCAGGGACAACCCAGTAGCGGTGGGGTCCTCCAATGAGCAGTTCTTC.

By share, this clonotype ranks as medium-sized. The V call is TRBV7-9, the J call TRBJ2-3, with D possibly TRBD1 on 6 matching bases. V gave up 3 bases and J gave up 4 bases, with 17 bases separating them. The length of the CDR3 is 16 residues. The germline V gene encodes CDR1 SEHNR and CDR2 FQNEAQ (reference sequence). CDR3 residues: CASSFRGRSTADTQYF. Written as DNA, the CDR3 is TGTGCCAGCAGCTTCAGGGGCAGGTCTACAGCAGATACGCAGTATTTT.

For the CDR3, the DNA is TGTGCCACCAGTGAAAGACAGGGAACCCTCGATACGCAGTATTTT. This sequence encodes CATSERQGTLDTQYF. The chain couples TRBV24-1 to TRBJ2-3; the match to TRBD1 covers 7 bases. Germline-derived CDR1 and CDR2 are KGHDR and SFDVKD. This CDR3 comprises 15 residues. J was trimmed by 6 bases and V by 4 bases; bases with no gene match: 9.

The chain couples TRBV29-1 to TRBJ1-2; possibly TRBD1 for D (6 bases). The CDR3 is 13 amino acids. Germline-derived CDR1 and CDR2 are SQVTM and ANQGSEA. Trimming shortened V by 7 bases and J by 5 bases, and 17 bases separated the two germline ends. The CDR3 nucleotides are TGCAGCGCTGCCATACAGGGAGCGTATGGCTACACCTTC. Translated: CSAAIQGAYGYTF.

There are a few counts of this clonotype. This chain joins TRBV10-3 and TRBJ1-2, with TRBD1 matching 8 bases. The CDR3 spans 16 residues. The trim removed 0 bases at V and 3 bases at J, leaving 6 bases unmatched. Germline V lookup: CDR1 ENHRY, CDR2 SYGVKD. The CDR3 DNA is TGTGCCATCAGTGAGTCGACGTGGGGACAGGACTATGGCTACACCTTC. As protein: CAISESTWGQDYGYTF.

The rearrangement uses TRBV20-1 and TRBJ2-7, with 7 bases aligning to TRBD1. Germline loops: CDR1 DFQATT, CDR2 SNEGSKA (reference sequence). The CDR3 is 12 residues long. With 6 bases clipped from V and 5 bases from J, the junction kept 7 bases outside the gene matches. CDR3 loop: CSAIATGDEQYF. CDR3 DNA: TGCAGTGCCATCGCAACAGGGGACGAGCAGTACTTC.

A few counts support this clonotype. J is TRBJ2-7 and V is TRBV28; D gene unclear. Looked up from germline, CDR1 is MDHEN and CDR2 is SYDVKM. V lost 1 base and J 5 bases, leaving 6 bases between the germline ends. The CDR3 covers 12 residues. CDR3 DNA sequence: TGTGCCAGCAGTTTATTGGGTGACGAGCAGTACTTC. Translation: CASSLLGDEQYF.